A single sample gave rise to the 22 T cell receptor beta chains below, sequenced in a study of blood T cells in healthy people across ages (dated by TCRdb to about 2015). To prepare the library, 5' RACE was applied. TCRdb lists the instrument as Illumina HiSeq 2500. A second PCR of about 7 to 12 cycles was run with a J-beta primer mix and a sample-barcoded 5' primer. Clones were called with MiXCR by TCRdb after fastp trimmed the public reads at Q25, and only in-frame beta chains were retained. Each entry is one CDR3 protein sequence, shown with its most common DNA and genes. This sample lists some 1.4 million distinct CDR3 sequences; about 43% were detected once. The ten biggest clones cover roughly 8.2% of the sample. Sequencing was performed on blood. The receptors were sampled from a woman aged 18-29 years in good health.

This clonotype was observed a few times. V and J are TRBV7-2 and TRBJ2-3; 11 nucleotides line up with TRBD2. V lost 3 bases, J lost 5 bases, and 4 bases stayed unmatched. This CDR3 contains 15 residues. The germline gives CDR1 SGHTA, CDR2 FQGNSA. For the CDR3, the DNA is TGTGCCAGCAGCTTGACTAGCGGGAATGTAGATACGCAGTATTTT. This gives the protein CASSLTSGNVDTQYF.

This clonotype was seen just once. The chain joins TRBV6-5 to TRBJ1-1; weak D call: TRBD1 (6 bases). CDR3 size: 17 residues. Germline V lookup: CDR1 MNHEY, CDR2 SVGAGI. Between the trimmed V and J ends, which lost 2 bases and 6 bases, there was a span of 22 bases. The CDR3 reads CASSYDFSNRGPAEAFF. Here the CDR3 DNA reads TGTGCCAGCAGTTACGACTTCTCGAACCGGGGGCCGGCTGAAGCTTTCTTT.

The V gene is TRBV3-1, the J gene TRBJ2-7; TRBD2 matches 9 bases. The J call may be in error: the DNA end matches TRBJ2-5 better. Looked up from germline, CDR1 is LGHDT and CDR2 is YNNKEL (reference sequence). This CDR3 is built from 18 residues. The CDR3 DNA follows: TGTGCCAGCAGCCAAGATTGGGGGCTAGCGGGGTTTTCAGAGACCCAGTACTTC. Its protein product is CASSQDWGLAGFSETQYF.

The V and J genes are TRBV6-5 and TRBJ2-6; D gene ambiguous. CDR1 and CDR2 (germline): MNHEY, SVGAGI. This CDR3 comprises 16 residues. Trimming pared 5 bases from V and 0 bases from J, leaving 11 bases between. DNA for the CDR3: TGTGCCAGCAGTCGGACCTCCCGCTCTGGGGCCAACGTCCTGACTTTC. As protein: CASSRTSRSGANVLTF.

This clonotype has a handful of counts. The rearrangement joins TRBV4-1 to TRBJ2-1, with 9 bases lining up with TRBD2. The CDR3 has 17 residues. The germline gives CDR1 MGHRA, CDR2 YSYEKL. Trimming cost V 1 base and J 8 bases; bases outside gene matches: 12. The CDR3 protein is CASSQGRPREGGYEQFF. The DNA of the CDR3 is TGCGCCAGCAGCCAAGGGCGGCCGCGGGAGGGTGGGTATGAGCAGTTCTTC.

This rearrangement joins TRBV27 to TRBJ2-1, with TRBD2 matching 11 bases. Germline CDR1 is MNHEY and CDR2 is SMNVEV (reference sequence). Germline trimming cut 2 bases from V and 3 bases from J; bases unmatched to any gene: 3. The CDR3 covers 16 residues. The CDR3 spells CASSLIAGGNYNEQFF. The CDR3 nucleotides are TGTGCCAGCAGTTTAATAGCGGGGGGGAACTACAATGAGCAGTTCTTC.

This clonotype was recorded only once. The chain recombines TRBV20-1 with TRBJ1-2; no clear D. The CDR3 totals 13 residues. CDR1 and CDR2 from the germline V gene are DFQATT and SNEGSKA (reference sequence). V was pared by 6 bases and J by 9 bases, with 20 bases between. CDR3 coding DNA: TGCAGTGCCAAACCCAAGCATTCGGGCAGCTACACCTTC. Translating it yields CSAKPKHSGSYTF.

With regard to this clonotype: A junction boundary mismatches the germline segment, possibly from a read error. The chain carries TRBV4-1 and TRBJ1-1; 9 bases match TRBD1. Germline lookup yields CDR1 MGHRA and CDR2 YSYEKL. The CDR3 sequence is 15 residues long. The CDR3 region is CASSQDRGGNTEAFF. The CDR3 bases are TGTGCCAGCAGCCAAGACAGGGGGGGCAACACTGAAGCTTTCTTT.

V gene TRBV30 combines with J gene TRBJ2-7; D may be TRBD1 (5 bases). CDR3 length: 14 amino acids. V was clipped by 0 bases and J by 3 bases, with 12 bases between them. Germline assignment: CDR1 GTSNPN and CDR2 SVGIG (reference sequence). CDR3 nucleotide sequence: TGTGCCTGGAGTGTCCCCGGACACGACTACGAGCAGTACTTC. Amino acids: CAWSVPGHDYEQYF.

The CDR3 loop is CASSQDRLAGGININQETQYF. The CDR3 DNA is TGTGCCAGCAGCCAAGATCGGCTAGCGGGGGGGATCAATATCAACCAAGAGACCCAGTACTTC. The J gene is TRBJ2-5, the V gene TRBV4-2; 12 nucleotides agree with TRBD2. Germline assignment: CDR1 LGHNA and CDR2 YNFKEQ. Trimming took 0 bases from V and 0 from J; bases not matched to a gene: 14. The CDR3 consists of 21 residues.

This clonotype was counted once. V and J are TRBV11-2 and TRBJ2-3; unclear D gene. CDR1 is SGHAT, CDR2 FQNNGV, per germline. The ends were cut back, 5 bases at V and 3 bases at J, with 15 bases in the middle. This CDR3 region has 15 residues. CDR3 sequence: CASSTDGRLTDTQYF. DNA for the CDR3: TGTGCCAGCAGCACCGACGGCAGGCTTACAGATACGCAGTATTTT. The full variable domain, in which reference TRBV11-2 and TRBJ2-3 provide the parts outside the CDR3, is EAGVAQSPRYKIIEKRQSVAFWCNPISGHATLYWYQQILGQGPKLLIQFQNNGVVDDSQLPKDRFSAERLKGVDSTLKIQPAKLEDSAVYLCASSTDGRLTDTQYFGPGTRLTVL.

This chain links TRBV3-1 with TRBJ2-2, with D hard to call. Trimming cost V 2 bases and J 5 bases, with 6 bases left between them. The germline gives CDR1 LGHDT, CDR2 YNNKEL (reference sequence). The CDR3 runs to 13 residues. The DNA for the CDR3 is TGTGCCAGCAGCCAACTTCAAACCGGGGAGCTGTTTTTT. The encoded protein is CASSQLQTGELFF.

The chain recombines TRBV27 with TRBJ2-1, with D possibly being TRBD2 (7 bases). V was pared by 3 bases and J by 7 bases, with 16 bases between. The CDR3 totals 15 residues. In germline, CDR1 is MNHEY, CDR2 SMNVEV (reference sequence). The CDR3 DNA reads TGTGCCAGCAGTTTTACGCGGGAGAGGGGGAATGAGCAGTTCTTC. Translated, it gives CASSFTRERGNEQFF.

This chain uses TRBV7-2 with TRBJ2-3; D not certain. The length of the CDR3 is 13 residues. Germline CDR1 is SGHTA and CDR2 is FQGNSA. V was clipped by 5 bases and J by 0 bases, with 6 bases between them. The CDR3 DNA reads as TGTGCCAGCAGCCCTCAAAGCACAGATACGCAGTATTTT. Protein product: CASSPQSTDTQYF.

The CDR3 loop reads CASSLALLAGGPEDLQETQYF. Written as DNA, the CDR3 is TGCGCCAGCAGCTTGGCTTTACTAGCGGGGGGGCCGGAAGATTTGCAAGAGACCCAGTACTTC. The chain carries TRBV5-1 and TRBJ2-5, with 13 bases lining up with TRBD2. J lost 2 bases, V lost 0 bases, and 16 bases had no gene match. Germline V CDR1 and CDR2: SGHRS, YFSETQ. The length of the CDR3 is 21 residues.

The genes are TRBV25-1 and TRBJ2-5; the D gene could be TRBD1 or TRBD2 (7 bases each). The CDR3 contains 16 residues. In germline, CDR1 is MGHDK, CDR2 SYGVNS. V gave up 4 bases and J gave up 4 bases, with 19 bases separating them. CDR3 coding DNA: TGTGCCAGCAGTGGAGATGTACAGGGGAGGGGAGAGACCCAGTACTTC. Protein: CASSGDVQGRGETQYF.

This clonotype was seen a few times. The J gene is TRBJ2-6, the V gene TRBV6-5, with D possibly being TRBD1 (5 bases). V lost 4 bases and J 6 bases, leaving 19 bases between the germline ends. The CDR3 is 17 residues long. CDR1 is MNHEY, CDR2 SVGAGI, per germline. Here the CDR3 reads CASSFDRSSGKANVLTF. The CDR3 region has the DNA TGTGCCAGCAGTTTTGACAGATCCTCTGGGAAGGCCAACGTCCTGACTTTC.

This clonotype was seen once. The chain joins TRBV6-6 to TRBJ1-1, with D possibly being TRBD1 (6 bases). The V end was cut by 6 bases, the J end by 5 bases, with 25 bases between. Per the germline V gene, CDR1 is MNHNY and CDR2 is SVGAGI (reference sequence). The CDR3 spans 17 residues. The CDR3 DNA sequence: TGTGCCAGCAGCTGGGTGACAGGTGGATTCGGGGCGACTGAAGCTTTCTTT. The encoded protein is CASSWVTGGFGATEAFF.

The rearrangement links TRBV11-2 to TRBJ2-7; 8 bases map to TRBD2. Germline CDR1 SGHAT, CDR2 FQNNGV. V was clipped by 0 bases and J by 2 bases; unmatched bases: 3. The CDR3 runs to 15 residues. In DNA, the CDR3 is TGTGCCAGCAGCTTAGAAGGAGCGGGGGCCTACGAGCAGTACTTC. Translation gives CASSLEGAGAYEQYF.

This clonotype was seen more than once but under ten times. The chain joins TRBV6-5 to TRBJ1-4; a possible D gene is TRBD1 (6 bases). V was shortened by 11 bases and J by 6 bases, with 16 bases between the two germline ends. The CDR3 is 13 amino acids. CDR1 and CDR2 from the germline V gene are MNHEY and SVGAGI. The CDR3 reads CAGHQGLDEKLFF. In nucleotides, the CDR3 is TGTGCCGGCCACCAGGGGTTGGATGAAAAACTGTTTTTT.

V is TRBV9 and J is TRBJ1-2, with D hard to call. CDR3 size: 13 residues. Per germline, CDR1 SGDLS and CDR2 YYNGEE. Between the trimmed V and J ends, which lost 0 bases and 6 bases, there was a span of 9 bases. The CDR3 nucleotides read TGTGCCAGCAGCGTAGGTTGGCGAGATGGCTACACCTTC. Translated: CASSVGWRDGYTF.

V and J are TRBV7-9 and TRBJ2-5, with 9 positions matching TRBD2. CDR1 is SEHNR, CDR2 FQNEAQ, per germline (reference sequence). The trim removed 11 bases at V and 11 bases at J, leaving 21 bases unmatched. This CDR3 is built from 15 residues. CDR3 amino acids: CAGSLAGATGNEQYF. In nucleotides, the CDR3 is TGTGCCGGAAGCTTAGCGGGAGCCACTGGAAATGAGCAGTACTTC.